What follows are 26 T cell receptor beta chains derived from one specimen sequenced in a study of blood T cells in healthy people across ages. A second PCR, run for about 6 to 12 cycles, used a sample-barcoded 5' primer plus a J-beta primer mix. TCRdb re-derived calls from the 5' RACE reads in MiXCR, one entry per CDR3 protein. The sample lists about 800,000 distinct CDR3 sequences; over 45% were seen once. The sample comprised blood. Source of these receptors: a man aged 25 to 40 in good health.

This clonotype was counted at least ten times. The chain has TRBV7-9 and TRBJ2-1, with TRBD2 identical over 7 bases. There are 17 residues in the CDR3. CDR1 and CDR2 (germline): SEHNR, FQNEAQ (reference sequence). The V segment lost 5 bases and the J segment 1 base; nucleotides outside the gene matches: 11. CDR3 residues: CASSEGSLASSYNEQFF. The CDR3 bases are TGTGCCAGCAGCGAAGGGTCACTAGCGTCTTCCTACAATGAGCAGTTCTTC.

The chain combines TRBV11-1 with TRBJ2-3; D gene ambiguous. Trimming took off 3 bases at V and 6 bases at J, with 13 bases between the two ends. The CDR3 runs 14 residues. From germline, CDR1 is SGHAT and CDR2 FQDESV (reference sequence). The CDR3 nucleotides read TGTGCCAGCAGCTTCGAAAATCAACGCGATACGCAGTATTTT. Protein: CASSFENQRDTQYF.

This clonotype has a handful of counts. The V call is TRBV7-3, the J call TRBJ2-7; D is ambiguous. Trimming pared 1 base from V and 2 bases from J, leaving 9 bases between. CDR3 length equals 14 residues. Germline V gene data show CDR1 as SGHTA and CDR2 as FQGTGA. As DNA, the CDR3 is TGTGCCAGCAGCTTAAATCCTGGGGCCTACGAGCAGTACTTC. This codes for CASSLNPGAYEQYF.

V gene TRBV29-1 combines with J gene TRBJ2-1, with 10 bases that match TRBD2. The CDR3 contains 15 residues. V was pared by 4 bases and J by 6 bases, with 9 bases of the junction left unmatched. Germline lookup yields CDR1 SQVTM and CDR2 ANQGSEA. CDR3: CSVVRSSGGANEQFF. The CDR3 DNA reads as TGCAGCGTTGTCCGTTCAAGCGGGGGGGCCAATGAGCAGTTCTTC.

A few counts support this clonotype. The chain links TRBV19 to TRBJ2-1; TRBD1 matches at 10 bases. Germline CDR1 and CDR2: LNHDA and SQIVND (reference sequence). The CDR3 spans 14 residues. After removal of 6 bases from V and 8 bases from J, the junction contained 7 bases not matched to a gene. CDR3: CASSRGDRGHEQFF. The CDR3 DNA is TGTGCCAGTAGCCGGGGGGACAGGGGACATGAGCAGTTCTTC.

The genes are TRBV19 and TRBJ2-1; 10 nucleotides match TRBD1. This CDR3 has 14 amino acids. V gave up 11 bases and J gave up 9 bases; unmatched junction bases: 13. Germline CDR1 reads LNHDA; CDR2 reads SQIVND (reference sequence). The CDR3 region is CAGNPGQGLGEQFF. CDR3 DNA: TGTGCCGGTAATCCGGGACAGGGGCTCGGTGAGCAGTTCTTC.

The gene calls are TRBV29-1 and TRBJ2-5; 8 bases fit TRBD2. The germline V gene has CDR1 SQVTM and CDR2 ANQGSEA. The CDR3 is 13 residues long. J gave up 11 bases and V 7 bases, and 15 bases lay outside the gene matches. The CDR3 reads CSGEPAGANEQYF. Here the CDR3 DNA reads TGCAGCGGCGAACCAGCGGGGGCCAATGAGCAGTACTTC.

This clonotype was counted only a few times. This chain uses TRBV20-1 with TRBJ1-1; 7 nucleotides agree with TRBD1. The CDR3 covers 12 residues. Germline CDR1 DFQATT, CDR2 SNEGSKA (reference sequence). Trimming took 5 bases from V and 11 from J; bases not matched to a gene: 11. CDR3 bases: TGCAGTGCTGGAAGACAGGGCGGTTCGGCTTTCTTT. This codes for CSAGRQGGSAFF.

The chain uses TRBV12-3 or TRBV12-4 and TRBJ1-2; D is possibly TRBD1 (5 bases). The V end lost 8 bases, the J end lost 3 bases, and 10 bases lay between the germline ends. The CDR3 totals 12 residues. CDR3 DNA: TGTGCCAGCGGTGCGGGGCACTATGGCTACACCTTC. This gives the protein CASGAGHYGYTF.

This clonotype was observed a single time. This chain uses TRBV4-2 with TRBJ1-2; D remains ambiguous. V shed 1 base and J shed 0 bases, with 9 bases lying between them. The CDR3 length is 15 residues. Germline V gene lookup returns CDR1 LGHNA and CDR2 YNFKEQ. DNA for the CDR3: TGTGCCAGCAGCCAAGCGGCAAACTCTAACTATGGCTACACCTTC. Translated: CASSQAANSNYGYTF.

The sample holds a few counts of this clonotype. The rearrangement uses TRBV10-1 and TRBJ1-5; D is unclear. The germline V and J ends were trimmed by 4 bases and 4 bases, with 8 bases remaining between them. Germline V CDR1 and CDR2: WNHNN, SYGVQD (reference sequence). The CDR3 has 13 residues. CDR3 sequence reads: CASSGNLNQPQHF. The CDR3, as DNA: TGCGCCAGCAGTGGAAACCTAAATCAGCCCCAGCATTTT.

This chain joins TRBV15 and TRBJ2-7; no clear D. CDR1 and CDR2 (germline): LNHNV, YYDKDF (reference sequence). This CDR3 has 13 amino acids. The V end was cut by 6 bases, the J end by 5 bases, with 14 bases between. The chain's CDR3 is CATRDGRGDEQYF. The CDR3, as DNA: TGTGCCACCAGGGATGGAAGAGGTGACGAGCAGTACTTC.

The chain joins TRBV20-1 to TRBJ2-5; 7 bases match TRBD2. J was trimmed by 4 bases and V by 3 bases; bases with no gene match: 5. The CDR3 length is 13 residues. Germline lookup yields CDR1 DFQATT and CDR2 SNEGSKA (reference sequence). The CDR3 loop reads CSASRAGVETQYF. The CDR3 DNA reads as TGCAGTGCTAGTCGGGCGGGGGTAGAGACCCAGTACTTC.

Here the CDR3 reads CASSAGEGVEQYF. The CDR3 DNA sequence: TGTGCCAGCAGTGCCGGGGAGGGGGTCGAGCAGTACTTC. The genes are TRBV12-3 or TRBV12-4 and TRBJ2-7; maybe TRBD2 (7 bases). Trimming removed 5 bases from V and 6 bases from J, with 14 bases in between. The CDR3 is 13 residues long.

This chain uses TRBV29-1 with TRBJ2-5; no definite D call. CDR1 and CDR2 from the germline V gene are SQVTM and ANQGSEA. The CDR3 sequence is 17 residues long. Trimming left V 1 base short and J 3 bases short, with 21 bases between. The CDR3 DNA is TGCAGCGTTGAAGCCCTAAGTAAAAGGGAAGGTAAAGAGACCCAGTACTTC. Protein sequence: CSVEALSKREGKETQYF.

This clonotype was counted at least ten times. The rearrangement joins TRBV20-1 to TRBJ2-3; D assignment may be TRBD1 or TRBD2 (6 bases each). This CDR3 comprises 13 residues. Trimming removed 5 bases at V and 4 bases at J, with 13 bases between. The germline CDR1 and CDR2 sequences are DFQATT and SNEGSKA (reference sequence). The DNA for the CDR3 is TGCAGTGCTTCCCCGGGGGCCCCAGATACGCAGTATTTT. This translates into CSASPGAPDTQYF.

The chain links TRBV11-1 to TRBJ2-5; possible D gene TRBD2, 5 bases. The CDR3 loop spans 13 amino acids. V was clipped by 5 bases and J by 11 bases, with 18 bases between them. Germline V lookup: CDR1 SGHAT, CDR2 FQDESV (reference sequence). The CDR3 nucleotides are TGTGCCAGCAGCACGACGGAGGAAGCTGAGCAGTACTTC. Amino acids: CASSTTEEAEQYF.

CDR3: CASSTPMGLAGNNEQFF. The CDR3 nucleotides are TGTGCCAGCAGTACACCAATGGGACTAGCGGGAAACAATGAGCAGTTCTTC. The chain combines TRBV12-3 or TRBV12-4 with TRBJ2-1; TRBD2 matches 13 bases. The CDR3 totals 17 residues. Trimming cost V 5 bases and J 5 bases; bases outside gene matches: 9.

This chain uses TRBV6-1 with TRBJ1-5, with D possibly being TRBD1 (5 bases). Germline values: CDR1 MNHNS, CDR2 SASEGT. The CDR3 has 13 amino acids. The V end lost 4 bases, the J end lost 6 bases, and 10 bases lay between the germline ends. CDR3 nucleotides: TGTGCCAGCAGTGCCCTGGGGACTCAGCCCCAGCATTTT. Translating it yields CASSALGTQPQHF.

This clonotype appeared a single time. The J gene is TRBJ2-7, the V gene TRBV25-1; tentatively, D is TRBD1 (6 bases). V lost 6 bases and J lost 5, with 17 bases in between. This CDR3 is 14 amino acids long. Germline values: CDR1 MGHDK, CDR2 SYGVNS. The CDR3 sequence: CASRSYTGINEQYF. The CDR3, as DNA: TGTGCCAGCAGATCGTATACAGGGATCAACGAGCAGTACTTC.

The chain couples TRBV7-6 to TRBJ1-4; 8 bases match TRBD1. Germline assignment: CDR1 SGHVS and CDR2 FNYEAQ. Trimming removed 11 bases from V and 6 bases from J; junction bases left unmatched: 5. The CDR3 has 12 amino acids. CDR3 sequence reads: CACDRGDEKLFF. The CDR3 DNA is TGTGCCTGCGACAGGGGCGATGAAAAACTGTTTTTT.

This clonotype was seen a handful of times. This chain connects TRBV28 to TRBJ2-4, with TRBD1 as a possible D gene (5 bases). Deletions cut 6 bases from V and 0 bases from J, with 15 bases between. CDR1 and CDR2 (germline): MDHEN, SYDVKM. The CDR3 covers 16 residues. The chain's CDR3 is CASSGHPALAKNIQYF. CDR3 coding DNA: TGTGCCAGCAGCGGACATCCTGCTCTAGCCAAAAACATTCAGTACTTC.

This clonotype has just a few counts. This chain uses TRBV4-3 with TRBJ2-7; D is unclear. With 1 base removed from V and 6 bases from J, the gap between germline ends came to 10 bases. There are 13 residues in the CDR3. CDR1 and CDR2 from the germline V gene are LGHNA and YSLEER. The CDR3 reads CASSQVRGGEQYF. Written as DNA, the CDR3 is TGCGCCAGCAGCCAAGTGAGAGGTGGCGAGCAGTACTTC.

This chain links TRBV6-2 or TRBV6-3 with TRBJ1-1; D gene ambiguous. Trimming took off 2 bases at V and 0 bases at J, with 13 bases between the two ends. The CDR3 runs to 16 residues. Germline CDR1 and CDR2: MNHEY and SVGEGT. The CDR3 spells CASSYPSVGMNTEAFF. In DNA, the CDR3 is TGTGCCAGCAGTTACCCGTCCGTAGGGATGAACACTGAAGCTTTCTTT.

The V and J genes are TRBV7-6 and TRBJ2-6; tentatively, D is TRBD2 (6 bases). V lost 7 bases, J lost 4 bases, and 26 bases lay in between. The CDR3 runs 19 residues. The germline V gene encodes CDR1 SGHVS and CDR2 FNYEAQ. The CDR3 loop is CASTAMEGSPRGGANVLTF. The CDR3 DNA reads TGTGCCAGCACCGCGATGGAGGGGAGCCCTAGAGGAGGGGCCAACGTCCTGACTTTC. The full variable domain, its missing parts supplied by reference TRBV7-6 and TRBJ2-6, is GAGVSQSPRYKVTKRGQDVALRCDPISGHVSLYWYRQALGQGPEFLTYFNYEAQQDKSGLPNDRFSAERPEGSISTLTIQRTEQRDSAMYRCASTAMEGSPRGGANVLTFGAGSRLTVL.

The rearrangement joins TRBV2 to TRBJ2-7, with D uncertain. CDR3 size: 15 residues. Trimming shortened V by 4 bases and J by 7 bases, and 20 bases separated the two germline ends. Germline V gives CDR1 SNHLY, CDR2 FYNNEI. The CDR3 sequence is CASSGGASPYNEQYF. The CDR3, as DNA: TGTGCCAGCAGTGGAGGAGCGAGCCCCTACAATGAGCAGTACTTC.